One and the same sample provided the 27 T cell receptor beta chains below, sequenced in a study of blood T cells in healthy people across ages. A sample-barcoded 5' primer and a J-beta primer mix were used in a second PCR of about 6 to 11 cycles. Each CDR3 protein is one row after TCRdb ran MiXCR on the 5' RACE reads. The profile shows 630,000 or so distinct CDR3 sequences, approximately 29% of them singletons. Sequencing input: blood. These receptors were obtained from a woman of 80 years or more in good health.

At least ten counts were recorded for this clonotype. The gene calls are TRBV6-1 and TRBJ2-1; D not resolved. Trimming pared 2 bases from V and 0 bases from J, leaving 8 bases between. The CDR3 has 15 amino acids. Per germline, CDR1 MNHNS and CDR2 SASEGT. For the CDR3, the DNA is TGTGCCAGCAGTGAACAGAGCTCCTCCTACAATGAGCAGTTCTTC. Translating it yields CASSEQSSSYNEQFF.

This clonotype showed up many times. The chain recombines TRBV6-1 with TRBJ1-6; 8 bases line up with TRBD1. The ends lost 2 bases at V and 8 bases at J; junction bases unmatched: 5. This CDR3 spans 15 amino acids. The germline gives CDR1 MNHNS, CDR2 SASEGT. The CDR3 coding sequence is TGTGCCAGCAGTGAACTCCGACAGGGGTATTCACCCCTCCACTTT. Translating gives CASSELRQGYSPLHF.

The chain couples TRBV27 to TRBJ2-5, with D possibly being TRBD2 (5 bases). Germline CDR1 MNHEY, CDR2 SMNVEV (reference sequence). V was pared by 4 bases and J by 3 bases, with 12 bases between. CDR3 length: 14 amino acids. The CDR3 coding sequence is TGTGCCAGCAGTTACTCCTCCGGGAAAGAGACCCAGTACTTC. This translates into CASSYSSGKETQYF.

This sequence joins TRBV24-1 and TRBJ2-6; a weak D match, TRBD1 (5 bases). Germline V CDR1 and CDR2: KGHDR, SFDVKD. Trimming removed 8 bases at V and 2 bases at J, with 15 bases between. CDR3 length: 16 amino acids. CDR3 nucleotide sequence: TGTGCCACCAATGACTCTACAGGAACTGGGGCCAACGTCCTGACTTTC. It encodes CATNDSTGTGANVLTF.

With regard to this clonotype: Possible read error: a much larger clone is one base away. V and J are TRBV20-1 and TRBJ2-5; the match to TRBD1 covers 9 bases. V lost 1 base to trimming and J lost 11 bases; unmatched junction nucleotides: 17. The germline V gene has CDR1 DFQATT and CDR2 SNEGSKA (reference sequence). This CDR3 has 16 amino acids. The CDR3 sequence: CSARAGTGFVGSEQYF. DNA of the CDR3: TGCAGTGCTAGAGCGGGGACAGGGTTTGTGGGTAGTGAGCAGTACTTC.

This clonotype was counted ten times or more. The chain uses TRBV7-2 and TRBJ2-1, with 11 bases that match TRBD2. Germline V lookup: CDR1 SGHTA, CDR2 FQGNSA. V dropped 4 bases and J dropped 7; count of bases not matched to a gene: 9. The length of the CDR3 is 16 residues. In DNA form, the CDR3 reads TGTGCCAGCAGCTCCCGACTAGCGGGGAGGCGGAATGAGCAGTTCTTC. Amino acids: CASSSRLAGRRNEQFF.

For this clonotype: Germline and junction disagree at one end, which may indicate a read error. This chain connects TRBV6-2 or TRBV6-3 to TRBJ1-6, with D possibly being TRBD1 (5 bases). This CDR3 is 14 amino acids long. Germline CDR1 reads MNHEY; CDR2 reads SVGEGT. In DNA form, the CDR3 reads TGTACCAGCAGGACCGGGACGGTGAATTCACCCCTCCACTTT. This sequence encodes CTSRTGTVNSPLHF.

This clonotype was detected many times. The chain combines TRBV12-3 or TRBV12-4 with TRBJ1-5; the D gene is possibly TRBD1 (5 bases). Deletions cut 4 bases from V and 6 bases from J, with 16 bases between. This CDR3 comprises 15 residues. The CDR3 reads CASSWQGGAAQPQHF. The CDR3 DNA is TGTGCCAGCAGTTGGCAGGGAGGAGCAGCTCAGCCCCAGCATTTT.

The V call is TRBV3-1, the J call TRBJ2-7; D remains unclear. CDR3 length equals 12 residues. V lost 4 bases and J lost 4, with 8 bases in between. Germline loops: CDR1 LGHDT, CDR2 YNNKEL (reference sequence). The CDR3, as DNA: TGTGCCAGCAGCCTACATGATTACGAGCAGTACTTC. It specifies CASSLHDYEQYF.

Concerning this clonotype: Just one base apart from a much larger clone, this may be a read error. The V call is TRBV5-4, the J call TRBJ1-2, with 7 bases fitting TRBD1. CDR3 length: 14 residues. V lost 5 bases, J lost 2 bases, and 6 bases stayed unmatched. The germline V gene encodes CDR1 SGHNT and CDR2 YYREEE (reference sequence). The CDR3 loop is CASSYLGQNYGYTF. Here the CDR3 DNA reads TGTGCCAGCAGTTACCTGGGACAGAACTATGGCTACACCTTC.

This clonotype came up many times. The chain employs TRBV5-8 and TRBJ1-2; D is unclear. The CDR3 has 12 residues. V shed 5 bases and J shed 1 base, with 6 bases lying between them. The germline CDR1 and CDR2 sequences are SGHTS and YDEGEE. The CDR3 nucleotides are TGTGCCAGCAGGCGCGATAACTATGGCTACACCTTC. Translation gives CASRRDNYGYTF.

At least ten counts were recorded for this clonotype. V and J are TRBV20-1 and TRBJ2-3; D is perhaps TRBD2 (6 bases). Germline CDR1 reads DFQATT; CDR2 reads SNEGSKA (reference sequence). The CDR3 runs to 12 residues. V was trimmed by 3 bases and J by 10 bases, leaving 14 bases between them. The CDR3 protein is CSASPRGVSQYF. DNA of the CDR3: TGCAGTGCTAGCCCGCGGGGTGTATCGCAGTATTTT.

This clonotype was found a few times. The V gene is TRBV19, the J gene TRBJ2-1; 9 bases are shared with TRBD2. J gave up 2 bases and V 4 bases, and 6 bases lay outside the gene matches. Germline V gene sequence: CDR1 LNHDA, CDR2 SQIVND (reference sequence). This CDR3 has 16 amino acids. For the CDR3, the DNA is TGTGCCAGTAGTAGGGGGAGACTAGCGGCCTACAATGAGCAGTTCTTC. This codes for CASSRGRLAAYNEQFF.

This clonotype was found many times. The rearrangement links TRBV24-1 to TRBJ2-1; the match to TRBD1 covers 7 bases. CDR1 KGHDR and CDR2 SFDVKD come from the germline V gene. V was pared by 4 bases and J by 7 bases, with 9 bases of the junction left unmatched. There are 15 residues in the CDR3. The CDR3 DNA sequence: TGTGCCACCAGTGACCGCCGGACAGGCACTAATGAGCAGTTCTTC. Translating gives CATSDRRTGTNEQFF.

The chain joins TRBV20-1 to TRBJ2-1, with TRBD1 identical over 8 bases. Trimming took 5 bases from V and 5 from J; bases not matched to a gene: 5. The CDR3 runs 13 residues. CDR1 DFQATT and CDR2 SNEGSKA come from the germline V gene (reference sequence). CDR3 DNA sequence: TGCAGTGCTTACAGGGGGACGAACAATGAGCAGTTCTTC. The encoded protein is CSAYRGTNNEQFF.

J is TRBJ2-4 and V is TRBV29-1, with D perhaps matching TRBD1 (5 bases). TRBJ2-5 matches the DNA end more closely, so the J call is doubtful. Germline assignment: CDR1 SQVTM and CDR2 ANQGSEA. The CDR3 spans 12 residues. The CDR3, as DNA: TGCAGCGTTGAGGAAGGGGATGAGACCCAGTACTTC. It translates to CSVEEGDETQYF.

This clonotype was seen repeatedly, ten times or more. A much larger clone is a single base away; this may be a read error. The rearrangement links TRBV12-3 or TRBV12-4 to TRBJ2-7; 12 bases are a match to TRBD1. The CDR3 length is 15 residues. V was pared by 5 bases and J by 4 bases, with 6 bases of the junction left unmatched. CDR3 nucleotide sequence: TGTGCCAGCAGTACTGGGGGACAGGGGGCTTACGAGCAGTACTTC. It is translated as CASSTGGQGAYEQYF.

This clonotype was seen more than once but under ten times. The J gene is TRBJ1-6, the V gene TRBV5-6; TRBD1 might be the D (5 bases). The germline gives CDR1 SGHDT, CDR2 YYEEEE. V was pared by 4 bases and J by 8 bases, with 13 bases between. The CDR3 is made up of 14 amino acids. The CDR3 region is CASSGTAAHSPLHF. CDR3 nucleotides: TGTGCCAGCAGCGGGACTGCCGCGCATTCACCCCTCCACTTT.

This clonotype was seen at least ten times. This chain joins TRBV6-1 and TRBJ2-7, with 8 nucleotides matching TRBD2. V dropped 10 bases and J dropped 1; count of bases not matched to a gene: 12. Germline CDR1 MNHNS, CDR2 SASEGT. The CDR3 is 15 residues long. CDR3 residues: CATLLPGLGSYEQYF. The CDR3 DNA reads as TGTGCCACCTTACTACCGGGACTAGGGTCCTACGAGCAGTACTTC.

This clonotype was detected a few times. This rearrangement joins TRBV28 to TRBJ1-6, with D possibly being TRBD1 (5 bases). The CDR3 contains 15 residues. Per germline, CDR1 MDHEN and CDR2 SYDVKM. The V gene lost 7 bases and the J gene lost 7 bases, with 17 bases spanning the gap. The CDR3 DNA follows: TGTGCCAGCATCCCCTCCAGCGGGGGGAATTCACCCCTCCACTTT. Its translation: CASIPSSGGNSPLHF.

This clonotype came up many times. This chain joins TRBV7-9 and TRBJ1-1, with a possible D match to TRBD1 (6 bases). V lost 3 bases to trimming and J lost 1 base, with 12 bases between them. The length of the CDR3 is 15 residues. Germline assignment: CDR1 SEHNR and CDR2 FQNEAQ (reference sequence). As DNA, the CDR3 is TGTGCCAGCAGCTTGGGGGGCGTTGAGAACACTGAAGCTTTCTTT. Encoded protein: CASSLGGVENTEAFF.

This clonotype was seen many times. The chain joins TRBV10-3 to TRBJ2-2, with D possibly TRBD1 on 6 matching bases. There are 13 residues in the CDR3. V gave up 0 bases and J gave up 8 bases, with 7 bases separating them. Germline loops: CDR1 ENHRY, CDR2 SYGVKD. DNA of the CDR3: TGTGCCATCAGTGAGTCAGGACAGGGGGAGCTGTTTTTT. As protein: CAISESGQGELFF.

This clonotype was picked up many times. This may stem from a read error, because a much larger clone lies one nucleotide away. The V and J genes are TRBV7-9 and TRBJ2-1; D uncertain. V shed 4 bases and J shed 6 bases, with 10 bases lying between them. From germline, CDR1 is SEHNR and CDR2 FQNEAQ (reference sequence). This CDR3 has 13 amino acids. The CDR3 nucleotides read TGTGCCAGCAGCTCCCTGTGGAGCAATGAGCAGTTCTTC. It yields the protein CASSSLWSNEQFF.

Ten or more counts support this clonotype. The V and J genes are TRBV20-1 and TRBJ2-5, with 8 bases lining up with TRBD2. Trimming removed 5 bases from V and 4 bases from J; junction bases left unmatched: 6. Germline assignment: CDR1 DFQATT and CDR2 SNEGSKA (reference sequence). This CDR3 spans 13 amino acids. The CDR3 protein is CSAFRGGPETQYF. The CDR3 coding sequence is TGCAGTGCTTTTCGGGGGGGCCCAGAGACCCAGTACTTC.

This clonotype was detected many times. V is TRBV6-2 or TRBV6-3 and J is TRBJ2-1, with D maybe TRBD2 (5 bases). This CDR3 has 15 amino acids. V was clipped by 6 bases and J by 6 bases, with 18 bases between them. Germline V CDR1 and CDR2: MNHEY, SVGEGT. The CDR3 loop is CASSTSWASGNEQFF. As DNA, the CDR3 is TGTGCCAGCAGCACCTCCTGGGCAAGCGGCAATGAGCAGTTCTTC.

There are a few counts of this clonotype. The CDR3 bases are TGTGCCAGCACCCTGACAGGGGGCACCCAGCCCCAGCATTTT. Translated: CASTLTGGTQPQHF. The chain combines TRBV6-2 or TRBV6-3 with TRBJ1-5, with 10 bases aligning to TRBD1. Germline lookup yields CDR1 MNHEY and CDR2 SVGEGT. V lost 7 bases to trimming and J lost 7 bases; unmatched junction nucleotides: 7. The CDR3 covers 14 residues.

This clonotype was observed at least ten times. The rearrangement uses TRBV28 and TRBJ2-3; tentatively, D is TRBD2 (6 bases). V was shortened by 3 bases and J by 0 bases, with 16 bases between the two germline ends. The germline gives CDR1 MDHEN, CDR2 SYDVKM. This CDR3 is 17 amino acids long. The DNA of the CDR3 is TGTGCCAGCAGTTTCTATGAGGCGCGGGGCAGCACAGATACGCAGTATTTT. This codes for CASSFYEARGSTDTQYF.